This TCR beta chain appears in the sequencing data of a study of blood T cell repertoires in COVID-19. The CDR3 totals 13 residues. V lost 2 bases, J lost 4 bases, and 3 bases stayed unmatched. Germline V gives CDR1 SQVTM, CDR2 ANQGSEA. Per the original data handling: For nucleated cells, counts were estimated from reference gene primer amplification. TCRdb keeps only in-frame clones here, not all; method: immunoSEQ multiplex PCR. That table supplies the V and J calls and clone size; D and trimming were determined from the DNA. The sample consists of approximately 100,000 clones, 88% of them appearing once.

The sample taken for sequencing was peripheral blood. The chain links TRBV29-1 to TRBJ2-5; 8 bases map to TRBD1. The origin of this receptor is a human donor in a cohort sampled during active COVID-19. This CDR3 reads CSVEKQGGETQYF. The CDR3 DNA sequence: TGCAGCGTTGAAAAACAGGGGGGAGAGACCCAGTACTTC. The full variable domain, in which reference TRBV29-1 and TRBJ2-5 provide the parts outside the CDR3, is SAVISQKPSRDICQRGTSLTIQCQVDSQVTMMFWYRQQPGQSLTLIATANQGSEATYESGFVIDKFPISRPNLTFSTLTVSNMSPEDSSIYLCSVEKQGGETQYFGPGTRLLVL.